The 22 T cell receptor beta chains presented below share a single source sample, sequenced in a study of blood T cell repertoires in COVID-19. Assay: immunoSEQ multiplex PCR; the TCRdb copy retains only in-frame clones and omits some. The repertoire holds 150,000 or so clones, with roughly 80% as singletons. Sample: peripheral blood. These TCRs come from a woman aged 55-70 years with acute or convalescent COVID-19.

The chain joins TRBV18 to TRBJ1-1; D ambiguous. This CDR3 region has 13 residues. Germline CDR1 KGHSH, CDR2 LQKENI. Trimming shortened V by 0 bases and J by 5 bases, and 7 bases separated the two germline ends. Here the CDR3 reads CASSPPERTEAFF. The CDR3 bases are TGTGCCAGCTCACCACCAGAGAGGACTGAAGCTTTCTTT.

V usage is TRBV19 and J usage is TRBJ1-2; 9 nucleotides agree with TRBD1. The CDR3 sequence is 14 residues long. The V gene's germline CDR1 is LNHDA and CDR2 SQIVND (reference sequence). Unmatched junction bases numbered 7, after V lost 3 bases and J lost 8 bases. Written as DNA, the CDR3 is TGTGCCAGTAGTATCATCGGGACAGGGCAGGGCTACACCTTC. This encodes CASSIIGTGQGYTF.

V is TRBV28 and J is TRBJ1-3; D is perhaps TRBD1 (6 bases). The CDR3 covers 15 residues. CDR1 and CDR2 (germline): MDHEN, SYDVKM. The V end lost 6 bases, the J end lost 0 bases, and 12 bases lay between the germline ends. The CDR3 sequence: CASRTTGVSGNTIYF. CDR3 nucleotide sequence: TGTGCCAGCAGGACGACAGGAGTCTCTGGAAACACCATATATTTT.

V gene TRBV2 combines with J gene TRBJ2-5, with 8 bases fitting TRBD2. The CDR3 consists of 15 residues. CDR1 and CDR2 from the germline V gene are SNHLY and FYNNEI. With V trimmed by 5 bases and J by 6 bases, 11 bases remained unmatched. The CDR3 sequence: CASSSRGGYGKTQYF. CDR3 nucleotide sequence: TGTGCCAGCAGTTCTCGCGGGGGGTACGGGAAGACCCAGTACTTC.

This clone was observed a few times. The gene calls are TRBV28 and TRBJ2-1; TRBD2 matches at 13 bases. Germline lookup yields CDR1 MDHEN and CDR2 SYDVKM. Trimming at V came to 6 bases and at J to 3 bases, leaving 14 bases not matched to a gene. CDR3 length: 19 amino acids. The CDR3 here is CASRGDRLTSGGRYNEQFF. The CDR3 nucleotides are TGTGCCAGCAGGGGGGACAGGCTGACTAGCGGGGGGCGCTACAATGAGCAGTTCTTC.

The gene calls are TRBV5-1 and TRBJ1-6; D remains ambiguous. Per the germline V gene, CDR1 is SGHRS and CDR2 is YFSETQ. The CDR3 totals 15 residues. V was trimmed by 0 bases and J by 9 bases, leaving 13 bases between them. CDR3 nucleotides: TGCGCCAGCAGCTTGGATCCGGGCGGGTCTTCACCCCTCCACTTT. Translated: CASSLDPGGSSPLHF.

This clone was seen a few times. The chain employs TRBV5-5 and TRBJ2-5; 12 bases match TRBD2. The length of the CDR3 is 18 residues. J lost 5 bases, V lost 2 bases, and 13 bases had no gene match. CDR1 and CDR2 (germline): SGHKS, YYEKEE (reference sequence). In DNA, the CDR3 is TGTGCCAGCAGCTTACCGGGACTAGCGGGTCACTGGGGGGAGACCCAGTACTTC. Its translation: CASSLPGLAGHWGETQYF.

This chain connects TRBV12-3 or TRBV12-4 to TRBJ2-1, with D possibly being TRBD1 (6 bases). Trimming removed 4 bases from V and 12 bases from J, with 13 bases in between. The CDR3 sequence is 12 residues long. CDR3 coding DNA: TGTGCCAGCAGTTCCTTGACAGGACGGCAGTTCTTC. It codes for CASSSLTGRQFF.

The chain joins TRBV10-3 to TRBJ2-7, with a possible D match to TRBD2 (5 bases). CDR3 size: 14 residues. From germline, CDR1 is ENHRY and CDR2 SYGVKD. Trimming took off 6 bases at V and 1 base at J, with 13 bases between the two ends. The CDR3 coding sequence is TGTGCCATCAGAAATGAGGCGGGTTCCTACGAGCAGTACTTC. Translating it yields CAIRNEAGSYEQYF.

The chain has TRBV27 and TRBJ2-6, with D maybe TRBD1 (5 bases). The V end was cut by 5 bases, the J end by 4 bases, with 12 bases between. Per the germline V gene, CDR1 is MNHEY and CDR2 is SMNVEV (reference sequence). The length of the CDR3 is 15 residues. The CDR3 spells CASSRRDPGANVLTF. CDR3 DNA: TGTGCCAGCAGTCGCAGGGATCCCGGGGCCAACGTCCTGACTTTC.

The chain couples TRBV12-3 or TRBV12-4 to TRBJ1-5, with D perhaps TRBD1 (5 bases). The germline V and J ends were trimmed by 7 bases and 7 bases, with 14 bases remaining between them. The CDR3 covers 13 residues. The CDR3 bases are TGTGCCAGCACCCCCGGGGGGAGACAGCCCCAGCATTTT. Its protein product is CASTPGGRQPQHF.

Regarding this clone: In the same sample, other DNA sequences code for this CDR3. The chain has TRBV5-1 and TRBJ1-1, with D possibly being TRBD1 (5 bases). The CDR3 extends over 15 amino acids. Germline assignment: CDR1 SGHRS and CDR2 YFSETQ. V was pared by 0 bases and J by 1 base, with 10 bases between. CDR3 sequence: CASSLVVGGNTEAFF. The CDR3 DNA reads TGCGCCAGCAGCTTGGTAGTCGGGGGGAACACTGAAGCTTTCTTT.

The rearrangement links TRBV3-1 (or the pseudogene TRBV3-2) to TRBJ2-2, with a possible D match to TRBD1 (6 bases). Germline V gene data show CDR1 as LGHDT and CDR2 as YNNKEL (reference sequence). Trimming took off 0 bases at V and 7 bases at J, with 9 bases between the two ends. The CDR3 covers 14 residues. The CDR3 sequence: CASSQEGAGGELFF. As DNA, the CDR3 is TGTGCCAGCAGCCAAGAGGGGGCTGGCGGGGAGCTGTTTTTT.

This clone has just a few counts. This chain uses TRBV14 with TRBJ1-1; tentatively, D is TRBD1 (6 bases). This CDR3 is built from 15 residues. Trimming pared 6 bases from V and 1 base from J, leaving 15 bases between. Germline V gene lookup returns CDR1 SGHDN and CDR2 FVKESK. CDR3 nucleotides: TGTGCCAGCAGTCCTCGCGGGGGGCCGAACACTGAAGCTTTCTTT. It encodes CASSPRGGPNTEAFF.

CDR3 region: CASSGSTGYGYTF. DNA of the CDR3: TGTGCCAGCAGTGGCTCTACGGGTTATGGCTACACCTTC. This chain links TRBV2 with TRBJ1-2; D gene uncertain. CDR1 is SNHLY, CDR2 FYNNEI, per germline. Between the trimmed V and J ends, which lost 4 bases and 5 bases, there was a span of 11 bases. This CDR3 comprises 13 residues.

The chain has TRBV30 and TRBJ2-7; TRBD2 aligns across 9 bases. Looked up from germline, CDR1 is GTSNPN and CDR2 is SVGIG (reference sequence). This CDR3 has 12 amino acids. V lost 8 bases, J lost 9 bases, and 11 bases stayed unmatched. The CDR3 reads CAVGGGGPVQYV. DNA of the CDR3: TGTGCCGTCGGCGGGGGGGGGCCGGTGCAGTACGTC.

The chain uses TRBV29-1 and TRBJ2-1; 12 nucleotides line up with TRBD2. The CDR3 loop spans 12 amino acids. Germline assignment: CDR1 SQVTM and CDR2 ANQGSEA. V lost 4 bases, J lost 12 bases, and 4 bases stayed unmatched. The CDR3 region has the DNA TGCAGCGTTGGGCTAGCGGGGGGGCTGCAGTTCTTC. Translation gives CSVGLAGGLQFF.

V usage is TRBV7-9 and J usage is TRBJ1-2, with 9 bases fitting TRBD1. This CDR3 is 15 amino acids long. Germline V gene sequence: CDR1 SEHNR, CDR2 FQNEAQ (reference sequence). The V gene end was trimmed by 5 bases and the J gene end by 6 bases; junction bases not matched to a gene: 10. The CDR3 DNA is TGTGCCAGCAGCCCGCAACTCCGGGACAGGGATGGCTACACCTTC. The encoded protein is CASSPQLRDRDGYTF.

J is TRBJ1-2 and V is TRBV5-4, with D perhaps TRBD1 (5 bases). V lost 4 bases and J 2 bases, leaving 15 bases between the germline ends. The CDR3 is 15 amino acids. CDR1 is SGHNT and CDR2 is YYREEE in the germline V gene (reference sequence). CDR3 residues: CASSERRGGNYGYTF. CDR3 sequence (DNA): TGTGCCAGCAGCGAACGACGGGGGGGAAACTATGGCTACACCTTC. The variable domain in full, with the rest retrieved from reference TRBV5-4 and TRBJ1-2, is ETGVTQSPTHLIKTRGQQVTLRCSSQSGHNTVSWYQQALGQGPQFIFQYYREEENGRGNFPPRFSGLQFPNYSSELNVNALELDDSALYLCASSERRGGNYGYTFGSGTRLTVV.

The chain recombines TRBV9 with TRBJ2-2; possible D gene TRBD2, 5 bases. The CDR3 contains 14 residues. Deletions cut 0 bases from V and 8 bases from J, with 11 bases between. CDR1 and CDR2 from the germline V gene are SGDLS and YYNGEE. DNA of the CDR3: TGTGCCAGCAGCGTAGCTTCCACGGGGGGGGAGCTGTTTTTT. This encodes CASSVASTGGELFF.

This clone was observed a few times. The CDR3 region is CASSPRDRANQPQHF. The CDR3 DNA reads as TGTGCCAGCAGCCCGCGGGACAGGGCTAATCAGCCCCAGCATTTT. The chain has TRBV11-2 and TRBJ1-5; 9 nucleotides line up with TRBD1. The CDR3 totals 15 residues. Trimming cost V 5 bases and J 4 bases; bases outside gene matches: 6. Per germline, CDR1 SGHAT and CDR2 FQNNGV.

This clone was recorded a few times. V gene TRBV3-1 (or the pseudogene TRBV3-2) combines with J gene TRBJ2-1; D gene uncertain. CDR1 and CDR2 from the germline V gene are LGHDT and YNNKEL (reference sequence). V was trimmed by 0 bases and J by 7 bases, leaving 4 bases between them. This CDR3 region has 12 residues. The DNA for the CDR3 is TGTGCCAGCAGCCAAGATCAGAATGAGCAGTTCTTC. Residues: CASSQDQNEQFF.